Below, 14 T cell receptor beta chains from the same sample are listed, as sequenced in a study of control samples from healthy donors and cancer patients. Assay: immunoSEQ multiplex PCR; the TCRdb copy retains only in-frame clones and omits some. The repertoire includes 150,000 to 200,000 clones, around nine tenths of them detected once, and around 1.4% sits in the top ten. The sequenced material came from blood. The receptors stem from a man aged 25 to 40 in good health.

This chain connects TRBV11-2 to TRBJ2-5; D is unresolved. Germline loops: CDR1 SGHAT, CDR2 FQNNGV. The CDR3 has 14 residues. With 2 bases removed from V and 0 bases from J, the gap between germline ends came to 7 bases. The CDR3 DNA sequence: TGTGCCAGCAGCTTACAGGCGTACCAAGAGACCCAGTACTTC. Translation gives CASSLQAYQETQYF.

V and J are TRBV6-2 or TRBV6-3 and TRBJ2-7; TRBD1 matches 8 bases. The germline V gene encodes CDR1 MNHEY and CDR2 SVGEGT. The CDR3 runs 12 residues. V lost 5 bases to trimming and J lost 11 bases; unmatched junction nucleotides: 8. Written as DNA, the CDR3 is TGTGCCAGCAGTCAACAGGACAGGGCGGAGTACTTC. Its translation: CASSQQDRAEYF.

The count of this clone is one. This chain uses TRBV9 with TRBJ2-3; D gene ambiguous. The germline gives CDR1 SGDLS, CDR2 YYNGEE. This CDR3 spans 15 amino acids. V lost 3 bases and J 2 bases, leaving 13 bases between the germline ends. The CDR3 nucleotides read TGTGCCAGCAGCGCGAAGGAACAAAACACAGATACGCAGTATTTT. Protein product: CASSAKEQNTDTQYF.

V gene TRBV6-4 combines with J gene TRBJ1-4, with D possibly TRBD1 on 5 matching bases. The CDR3 has 15 residues. V shed 8 bases and J shed 10 bases, with 23 bases lying between them. CDR1 and CDR2 from the germline V gene are MRHNA and SNTAGT. The CDR3: CASLASGRAAGKLFF. The CDR3 nucleotides read TGTGCCAGCTTGGCCTCGGGACGCGCCGCAGGAAAACTGTTTTTT.

The genes are TRBV2 and TRBJ2-7; D perhaps matches TRBD1 (5 bases). V was pared by 2 bases and J by 12 bases, with 11 bases between. The CDR3 extends over 11 amino acids. From germline, CDR1 is SNHLY and CDR2 FYNNEI. The CDR3 protein is CASSERQRGYF. As DNA, the CDR3 is TGTGCCAGCAGTGAAAGACAAAGGGGGTACTTC.

The chain couples TRBV9 to TRBJ2-1; 9 bases are shared with TRBD2. The germline gives CDR1 SGDLS, CDR2 YYNGEE. V shed 0 bases and J 4 bases; nucleotides not matched to a gene: 5. There are 16 residues in the CDR3. CDR3 DNA sequence: TGTGCCAGCAGCGTAGCGGGGCTAGCGGGGTACAATGAGCAGTTCTTC. The encoded protein is CASSVAGLAGYNEQFF. The full variable domain, with the rest looked up from reference TRBV9 and TRBJ2-1, is DSGVTQTPKHLITATGQRVTLRCSPRSGDLSVYWYQQSLDQGLQFLIQYYNGEERAKGNILERFSAQQFPDLHSELNLSSLELGDSALYFCASSVAGLAGYNEQFFGPGTRLTVL.

The CDR3 bases are TGTGCCAGCAGCCCTCTCTCGGGTAGCACAGATACGCAGTATTTT. As protein: CASSPLSGSTDTQYF. V is TRBV6-2 or TRBV6-3 and J is TRBJ2-3; D is unclear. The CDR3 sequence is 15 residues long. The V end lost 6 bases, the J end lost 0 bases, and 13 bases lay between the germline ends. The V gene's germline CDR1 is MNHEY and CDR2 SVGEGT.

The V call is TRBV5-1, the J call TRBJ2-7, with a possible D match to TRBD1 (5 bases). This CDR3 is built from 15 residues. CDR1 SGHRS and CDR2 YFSETQ come from the germline V gene. The V and J ends lost 0 bases and 0 bases respectively, with 10 bases between them. The CDR3 region has the DNA TGCGCCAGCAGCTTGGATACAGGAAGCTCCTACGAGCAGTACTTC. Its translation: CASSLDTGSSYEQYF. Combining the CDR3 with reference TRBV5-1 and TRBJ2-7 gives the whole variable domain KAGVTQTPRYLIKTRGQQVTLSCSPISGHRSVSWYQQTPGQGLQFLFEYFSETQRNKGNFPGRFSGRQFSNSRSEMNVSTLELGDSALYLCASSLDTGSSYEQYFGPGTRLTVT.

This sequence joins TRBV5-1 and TRBJ1-1; TRBD1 matches 7 bases. Germline V lookup: CDR1 SGHRS, CDR2 YFSETQ. J lost 5 bases, V lost 5 bases, and 3 bases had no gene match. The CDR3 covers 12 residues. The CDR3 DNA reads as TGCGCCAGCAGTAAGGACAGGACTGAAGCTTTCTTT. Its translation: CASSKDRTEAFF.

J is TRBJ2-5 and V is TRBV5-1; a possible D gene is TRBD1 (6 bases). V lost 0 bases and J lost 5, with 11 bases in between. Germline V gene data show CDR1 as SGHRS and CDR2 as YFSETQ. The CDR3 is 14 amino acids. The CDR3 DNA reads TGCGCCAGCAGCTTGGGGGGACAAGGGGAGACCCAGTACTTC. This gives the protein CASSLGGQGETQYF. Based on the CDR3 plus reference TRBV5-1 and TRBJ2-5, the full variable domain is KAGVTQTPRYLIKTRGQQVTLSCSPISGHRSVSWYQQTPGQGLQFLFEYFSETQRNKGNFPGRFSGRQFSNSRSEMNVSTLELGDSALYLCASSLGGQGETQYFGPGTRLLVL.

The CDR3: CASSGRGSYEQYF. DNA for the CDR3: TGTGCCAGCTCAGGCAGGGGATCCTACGAGCAGTACTTC. J is TRBJ2-7 and V is TRBV18, with a tentative D call TRBD1 (6 bases). The CDR3 is 13 residues long. Germline CDR1 reads KGHSH; CDR2 reads LQKENI. Trimming pared 5 bases from V and 1 base from J, leaving 9 bases between.

This clone was found a few times. The chain is built from TRBV7-9 and TRBJ1-5, with 7 nucleotides matching TRBD1. The CDR3 length is 18 residues. The germline gives CDR1 SEHNR, CDR2 FQNEAQ (reference sequence). The J segment lost 1 base and the V segment lost 4 bases, leaving 13 bases of the junction unmatched. CDR3 in DNA: TGTGCCAGCAGCTCGGGACAGCGCCTGCTTGGGAGCAATCAGCCCCAGCATTTT. This sequence encodes CASSSGQRLLGSNQPQHF.

V is TRBV24-1 and J is TRBJ2-5, with 10 bases that match TRBD1. The CDR3 contains 17 residues. V dropped 3 bases and J dropped 2; count of bases not matched to a gene: 8. Germline-derived CDR1 and CDR2 are KGHDR and SFDVKD. The CDR3: CATSDRGRTGGQETQYF. CDR3 nucleotides: TGTGCCACCAGTGATCGCGGACGGACAGGGGGTCAAGAGACCCAGTACTTC.

The CDR3 DNA is TGTGCCAGCTCACCCTCGGGCCTTACCGTTGCCAAAAACATTCAGTACTTC. It is translated as CASSPSGLTVAKNIQYF. The V gene is TRBV18, the J gene TRBJ2-4; D gene uncertain. The CDR3 runs 17 residues. The V gene's germline CDR1 is KGHSH and CDR2 LQKENI. Trimming removed 3 bases at V and 1 base at J, with 16 bases between.